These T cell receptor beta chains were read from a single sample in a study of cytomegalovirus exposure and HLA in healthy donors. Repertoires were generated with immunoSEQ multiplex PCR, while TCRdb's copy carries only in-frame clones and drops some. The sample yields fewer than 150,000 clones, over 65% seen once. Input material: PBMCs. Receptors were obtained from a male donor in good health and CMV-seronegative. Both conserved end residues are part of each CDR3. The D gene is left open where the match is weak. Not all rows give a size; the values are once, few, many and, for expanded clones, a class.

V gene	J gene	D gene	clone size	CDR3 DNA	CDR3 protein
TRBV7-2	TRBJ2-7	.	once	TGTGCCAGCAGCTTAACGGGTGGCGGTCTGTACTTC	CASSLTGGGLYF
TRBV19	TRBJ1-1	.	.	TGTGCCAGTACCCGGGGGACCAACACTGAAGCTTTCTTT	CASTRGTNTEAFF
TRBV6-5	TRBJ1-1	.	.	TGTGCCAGCAGTTCGCCCGGGGCGGGGGCTTTCTTT	CASSSPGAGAFF
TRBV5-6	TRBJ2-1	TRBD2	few	TGTGCCAGCAGCCTTAGCGGGAGTTACAATGAGCAGTTCTTC	CASSLSGSYNEQFF
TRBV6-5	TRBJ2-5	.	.	TGTGCCAGCAGTTACCCCCAAAGAGAGTTTCAAGAGACCCAGTACTTC	CASSYPQREFQETQYF
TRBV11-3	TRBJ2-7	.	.	TGTGCCAGCAGCCCCCAAGGAAGGGGCCCCCTCCACTTC	CASSPQGRGPLHF
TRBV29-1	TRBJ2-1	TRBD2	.	TGCAGCGTTGGCCCTAGCGGGGGGGTTAATGAGCAGTTCTTC	CSVGPSGGVNEQFF
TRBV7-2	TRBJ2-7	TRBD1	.	TGTGCCAGCAGCTTTTTGGGGACCGGGACAGGGTACTTC	CASSFLGTGTGYF
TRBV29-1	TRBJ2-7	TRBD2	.	TGCAGCGTTGTGGGGGGGTACTCCTACGAGCAGTACTTC	CSVVGGYSYEQYF
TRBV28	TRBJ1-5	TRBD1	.	TGTGCCAGCAGCCCGGGACAGTTTGTAGTTTGGGATCAGCCCCAGCATTTT	CASSPGQFVVWDQPQHF
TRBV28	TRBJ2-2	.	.	TGTGCCAGCAGTCCCCGCAGGGAGGCCGGGGAGCTGTTTTTT	CASSPRREAGELFF
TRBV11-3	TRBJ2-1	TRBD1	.	TGTGCCAGCAGCTTACCCTCGGGACAGGGAAGTAATGAGCAGTTCTTC	CASSLPSGQGSNEQFF
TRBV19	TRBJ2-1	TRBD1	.	TGTGCCAGTAGTATAGTAGGCGGACAGGGGGTGAGTGAGCAGTTCTTC	CASSIVGGQGVSEQFF
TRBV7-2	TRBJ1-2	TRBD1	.	TGTGCCAGCACCTTGGACAGGACTAACTATGGCTACACCTTC	CASTLDRTNYGYTF
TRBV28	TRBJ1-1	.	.	TGTGCCAGCAGTTTATCTTCTGCTTTCTTT	CASSLSSAFF
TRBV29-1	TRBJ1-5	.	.	TGCAGCGTTGAAGACGGGAATCAGCCCCAGCATTTT	CSVEDGNQPQHF
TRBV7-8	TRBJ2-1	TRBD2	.	TGTGCCAGCAGCTCACTAGCGGGGTCCTACAATGAGCAGTTCTTC	CASSSLAGSYNEQFF
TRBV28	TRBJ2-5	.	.	TGTGCCAGCAGTCCGGGACTCCTACAAGAGACCCAGTACTTC	CASSPGLLQETQYF
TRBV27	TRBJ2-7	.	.	TGTGCCAGCAGTCAGGGACTTCAATACGAGCAGTACTTC	CASSQGLQYEQYF
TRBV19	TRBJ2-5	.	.	TGTGCCAGTAGTATCGGGCAGGCGGGGACCCAGTACTTC	CASSIGQAGTQYF
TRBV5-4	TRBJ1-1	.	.	TGTGCCAGCAGCCGCCGGGGGGGAGTGAACACTGAAGCTTTCTTT	CASSRRGGVNTEAFF
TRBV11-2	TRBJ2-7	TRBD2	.	TGTGCCAGCAGCTTAACGACTAGCATCTACGAGCAGTACTTC	CASSLTTSIYEQYF